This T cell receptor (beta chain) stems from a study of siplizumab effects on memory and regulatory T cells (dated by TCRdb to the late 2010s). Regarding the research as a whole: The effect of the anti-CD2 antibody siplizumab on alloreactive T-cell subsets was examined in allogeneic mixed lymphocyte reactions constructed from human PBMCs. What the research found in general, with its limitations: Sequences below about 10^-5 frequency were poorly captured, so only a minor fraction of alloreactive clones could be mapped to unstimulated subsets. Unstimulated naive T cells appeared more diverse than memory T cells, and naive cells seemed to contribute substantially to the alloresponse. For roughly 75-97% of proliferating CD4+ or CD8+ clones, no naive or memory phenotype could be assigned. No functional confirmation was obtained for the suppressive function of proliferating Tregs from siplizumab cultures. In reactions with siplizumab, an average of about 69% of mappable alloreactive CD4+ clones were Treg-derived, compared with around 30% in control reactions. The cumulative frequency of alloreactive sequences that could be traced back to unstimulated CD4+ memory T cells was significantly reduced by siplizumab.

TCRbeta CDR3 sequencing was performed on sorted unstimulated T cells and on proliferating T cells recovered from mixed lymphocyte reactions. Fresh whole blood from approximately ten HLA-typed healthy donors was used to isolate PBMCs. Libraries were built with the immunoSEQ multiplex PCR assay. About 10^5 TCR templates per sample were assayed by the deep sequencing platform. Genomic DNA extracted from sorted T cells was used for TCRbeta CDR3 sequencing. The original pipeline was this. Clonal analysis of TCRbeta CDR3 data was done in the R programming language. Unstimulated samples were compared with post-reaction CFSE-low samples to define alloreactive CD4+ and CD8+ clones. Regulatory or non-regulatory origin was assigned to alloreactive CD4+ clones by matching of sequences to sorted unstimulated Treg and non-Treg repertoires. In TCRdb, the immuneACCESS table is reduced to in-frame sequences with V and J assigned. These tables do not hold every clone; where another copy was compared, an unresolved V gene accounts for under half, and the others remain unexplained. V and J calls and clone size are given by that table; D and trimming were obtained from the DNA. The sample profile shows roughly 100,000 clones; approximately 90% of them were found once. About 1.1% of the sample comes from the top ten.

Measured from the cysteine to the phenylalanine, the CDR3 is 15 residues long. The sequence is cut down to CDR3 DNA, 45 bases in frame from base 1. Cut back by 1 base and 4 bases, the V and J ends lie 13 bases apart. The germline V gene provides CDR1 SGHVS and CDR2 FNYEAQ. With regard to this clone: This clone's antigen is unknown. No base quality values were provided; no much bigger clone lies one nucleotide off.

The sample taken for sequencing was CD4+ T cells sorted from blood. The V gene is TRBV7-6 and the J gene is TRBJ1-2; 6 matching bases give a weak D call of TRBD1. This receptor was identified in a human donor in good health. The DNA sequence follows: TGTGCCAGCAGCTTAGGGGACACCACCACCTATGGCTACACCTTC. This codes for CASSLGDTTTYGYTF.